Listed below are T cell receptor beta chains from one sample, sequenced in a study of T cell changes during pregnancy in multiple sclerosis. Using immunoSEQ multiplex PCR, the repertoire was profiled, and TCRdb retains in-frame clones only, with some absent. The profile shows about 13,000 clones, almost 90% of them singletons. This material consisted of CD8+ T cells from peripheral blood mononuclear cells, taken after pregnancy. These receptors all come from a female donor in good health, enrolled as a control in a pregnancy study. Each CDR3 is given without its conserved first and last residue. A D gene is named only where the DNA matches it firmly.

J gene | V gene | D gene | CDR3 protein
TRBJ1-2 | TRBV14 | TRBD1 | ASSLATGIYGYT
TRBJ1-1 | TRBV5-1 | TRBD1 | ASSFEQTGGTEAF
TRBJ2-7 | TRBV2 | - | ASSEAGRGTHEQY
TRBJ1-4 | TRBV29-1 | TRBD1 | SVRTGMREKLF
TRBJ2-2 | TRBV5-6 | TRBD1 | ASSRRDRPNTGELF
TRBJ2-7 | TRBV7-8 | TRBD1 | ASSLETGPYEQY
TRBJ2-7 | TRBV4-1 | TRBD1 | ASSPKWDSAYEQY
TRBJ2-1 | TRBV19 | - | ASLGGGLNEQF
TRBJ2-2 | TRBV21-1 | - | ASSKVRASGGGNTGELF
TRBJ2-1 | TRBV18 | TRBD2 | ASSPGLAGSNEQF
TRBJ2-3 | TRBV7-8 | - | ASSLVGAVTDTQY
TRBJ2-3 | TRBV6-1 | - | ASSGGGYTDTQY
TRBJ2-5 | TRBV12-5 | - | ASGSYLAGETQY
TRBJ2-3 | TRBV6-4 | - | ASSESNTDTQY
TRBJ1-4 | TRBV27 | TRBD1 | ATRPGTGGHVVVFNEKLF
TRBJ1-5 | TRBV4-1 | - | ASSQEWTADNQPQH
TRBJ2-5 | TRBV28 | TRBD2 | ASSFSVLTAGLDQETQY
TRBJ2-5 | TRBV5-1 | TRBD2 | ASKQVPSGGDQETQY
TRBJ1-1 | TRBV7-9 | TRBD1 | ASSSDRENTEAF
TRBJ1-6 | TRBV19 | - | ASSIDLFQGESPLH
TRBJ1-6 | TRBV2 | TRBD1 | ASWDRYNSPLH
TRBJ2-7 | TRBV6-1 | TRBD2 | ASSRLAGYEQY
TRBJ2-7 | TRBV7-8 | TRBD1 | ASSLATGVAYEQY
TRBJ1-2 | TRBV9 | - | ASSVANSRDEPSLINYGYT
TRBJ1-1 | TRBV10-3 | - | AISDGDRGTEAF
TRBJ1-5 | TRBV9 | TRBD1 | ASSELNLDRVNSNQPQH
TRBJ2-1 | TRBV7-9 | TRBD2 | ASSLQRGGYNEQF
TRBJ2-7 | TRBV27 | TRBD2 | ASSPGLAPTYEQY
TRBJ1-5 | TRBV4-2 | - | ASSLETTVSNQPQH
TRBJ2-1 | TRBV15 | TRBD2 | ATSRDTGLAGGGEQF